Here is one T cell receptor (beta chain) with its context. A single record per CDR3 protein comes from TCRdb applying MiXCR to the 5' RACE reads. Here the sample spans 550,000 to 750,000 distinct CDR3 sequences, about 13% being singletons. CDR1 is MNHEY and CDR2 is SVGAGI in the germline V gene. The CDR3 has 13 residues. V lost 3 bases and J 6 bases, leaving 9 bases between the germline ends. This sample is part of a study of T cells after yellow fever vaccination. The sequence was obtained from a man aged 25 to 40 who received the YFV17D yellow fever vaccine. The chain carries TRBV6-5 and TRBJ2-1; D not certain. Material: PBMCs, obtained on the day of the yellow fever booster vaccination. The CDR3 sequence is CASSYGPRNEQFF. CDR3 coding DNA: TGTGCCAGCAGTTATGGGCCCCGCAATGAGCAGTTCTTC.